This TCR beta chain was found in a study of neoadjuvant nivolumab and ipilimumab in lung cancer. Whole-study context: The combination arm added day-1 ipilimumab 1 mg/kg to nivolumab 3 mg/kg on days 1, 15, 29. Study-wide findings and caveats: TCR clonality did not significantly correlate with pathologic tumor regression. Compared with tumor-adjacent uninvolved lung, resected tumors showed greater richness and clonality. Higher pretherapy blood TCR richness went with higher resected-tumor richness.

Trimming removed 5 bases from V and 5 bases from J, with 13 bases in between. The CDR3 totals 13 residues. The germline V gene encodes CDR1 MNHNS and CDR2 SASEGT. About this clone itself: The antigen remains undetermined.

Produced via immunoSEQ multiplex PCR; TCRdb's table is partial and in-frame only. The repertoire holds 30,000 or so clones, with more than 85% as singletons. The input for sequencing was peripheral blood, taken after neoadjuvant nivolumab, alone or with ipilimumab, at or shortly before surgery. The genes are TRBV6-1 and TRBJ2-7; D is perhaps TRBD1 (6 bases). The receptor was isolated from an adult with non-small cell lung cancer. CDR3 sequence (DNA): TGTGCCAGCAGTTCCCTGGACAGCAACGAGCAGTACTTC. Translated: CASSSLDSNEQYF.